This T cell receptor beta chain originates from a study of T cells of healthy individuals. V gave up 4 bases and J gave up 3 bases, with 14 bases separating them. CDR3 length equals 15 residues. Germline V gene data show CDR1 as ENHRY and CDR2 as SYGVKD. Via MiXCR, TCRdb re-called the 5' RACE reads, giving one row per CDR3 protein. The sample includes about 96,000 distinct CDR3 sequences, approximately 15% of them seen just once. The rearrangement links TRBV10-3 to TRBJ2-3; possibly TRBD2 for D (5 bases). The sequence came from a human donor in good health. CDR3 bases: TGTGCCATCAGTGCTGAGGGTAAAGTTACAGATACGCAGTATTTT. This encodes CAISAEGKVTDTQYF.